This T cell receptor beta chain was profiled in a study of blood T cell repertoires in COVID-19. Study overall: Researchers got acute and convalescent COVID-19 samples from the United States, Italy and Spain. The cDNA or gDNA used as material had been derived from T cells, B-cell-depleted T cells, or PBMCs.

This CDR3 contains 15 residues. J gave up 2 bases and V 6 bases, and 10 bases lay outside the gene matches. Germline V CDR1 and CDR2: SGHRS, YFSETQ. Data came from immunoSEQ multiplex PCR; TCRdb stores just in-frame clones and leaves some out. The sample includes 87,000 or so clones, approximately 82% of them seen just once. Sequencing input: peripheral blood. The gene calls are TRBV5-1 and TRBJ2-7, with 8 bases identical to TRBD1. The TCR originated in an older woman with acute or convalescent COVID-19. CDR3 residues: CASTPRQGITYEQYF. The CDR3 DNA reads TGCGCCAGCACCCCGAGACAGGGGATTACCTACGAGCAGTACTTC. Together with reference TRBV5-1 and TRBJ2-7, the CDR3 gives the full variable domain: KAGVTQTPRYLIKTRGQQVTLSCSPISGHRSVSWYQQTPGQGLQFLFEYFSETQRNKGNFPGRFSGRQFSNSRSEMNVSTLELGDSALYLCASTPRQGITYEQYFGPGTRLTVT.